Below are 3 T cell receptor beta chains sequenced from a single sample in a study of control samples from healthy donors and cancer patients. Produced via immunoSEQ multiplex PCR; TCRdb's table is partial and in-frame only. This table holds 150,000 to 200,000 clones, 75% to 95% found once. The sample consisted of blood. Receptors originate from a woman in her 30s in good health.

The V call is TRBV29-1, the J call TRBJ1-2, with a possible D match to TRBD1 (5 bases). CDR1 is SQVTM, CDR2 ANQGSEA, per germline. V shed 6 bases and J shed 4 bases, with 12 bases lying between them. The CDR3 is made up of 12 amino acids. CDR3 sequence (DNA): TGCAGCGTCTTGACAGCCTCCTATGGCTACACCTTC. Protein: CSVLTASYGYTF.

The chain is built from TRBV14 and TRBJ1-2; no clear D gene. From germline, CDR1 is SGHDN and CDR2 FVKESK. This CDR3 is 13 amino acids long. With 0 bases removed from V and 3 bases from J, the gap between germline ends came to 5 bases. The CDR3 sequence is CASSQDPYYGYTF. As DNA, the CDR3 is TGTGCCAGCAGCCAAGACCCGTACTATGGCTACACCTTC. Drawing the rest from reference TRBV14 and TRBJ1-2, the complete variable domain is EAGVTQFPSHSVIEKGQTVTLRCDPISGHDNLYWYRRVMGKEIKFLLHFVKESKQDESGMPNNRFLAERTGGTYSTLKVQPAELEDSGVYFCASSQDPYYGYTFGSGTRLTVV.

The chain recombines TRBV5-4 with TRBJ2-1; 8 nucleotides agree with TRBD2. V was clipped by 3 bases and J by 2 bases; unmatched bases: 4. The CDR3 totals 15 residues. Germline loops: CDR1 SGHNT, CDR2 YYREEE (reference sequence). This chain's CDR3 is CASSSTSGTYNEQFF. The CDR3 DNA reads TGTGCCAGCAGCTCAACTAGCGGAACCTACAATGAGCAGTTCTTC.